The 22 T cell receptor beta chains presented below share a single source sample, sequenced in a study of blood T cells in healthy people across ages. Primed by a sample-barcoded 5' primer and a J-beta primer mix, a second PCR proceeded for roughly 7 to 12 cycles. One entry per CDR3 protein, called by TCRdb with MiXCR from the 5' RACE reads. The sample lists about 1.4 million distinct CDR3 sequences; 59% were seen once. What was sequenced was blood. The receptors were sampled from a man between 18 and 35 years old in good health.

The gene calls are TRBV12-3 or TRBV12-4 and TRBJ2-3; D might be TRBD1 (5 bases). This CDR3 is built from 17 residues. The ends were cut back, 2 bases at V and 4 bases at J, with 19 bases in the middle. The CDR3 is CASSLLLFSGFADTQYF. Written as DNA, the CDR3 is TGTGCCAGCAGTTTACTGTTGTTCTCAGGGTTCGCAGATACGCAGTATTTT.

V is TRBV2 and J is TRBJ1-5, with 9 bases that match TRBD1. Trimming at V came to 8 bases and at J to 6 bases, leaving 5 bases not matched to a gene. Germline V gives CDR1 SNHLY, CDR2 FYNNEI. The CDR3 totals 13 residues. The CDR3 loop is CASGGTGLQPQHF. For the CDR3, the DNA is TGTGCCAGCGGCGGGACAGGGCTTCAGCCCCAGCATTTT.

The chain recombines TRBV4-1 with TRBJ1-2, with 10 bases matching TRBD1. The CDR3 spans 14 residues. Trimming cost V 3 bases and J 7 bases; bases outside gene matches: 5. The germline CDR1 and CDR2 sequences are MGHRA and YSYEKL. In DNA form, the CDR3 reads TGCGCCAGCAGCCATCCCGGGACAGGGGTTGGCTACACCTTC. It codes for CASSHPGTGVGYTF.

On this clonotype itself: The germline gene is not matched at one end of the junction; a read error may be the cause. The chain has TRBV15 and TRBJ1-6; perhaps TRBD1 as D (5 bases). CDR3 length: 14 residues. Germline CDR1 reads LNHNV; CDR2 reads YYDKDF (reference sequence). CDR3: CATGRDSYNSPLHF. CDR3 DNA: TGTGCCACCGGCAGGGACTCCTATAATTCACCCCTCCACTTT.

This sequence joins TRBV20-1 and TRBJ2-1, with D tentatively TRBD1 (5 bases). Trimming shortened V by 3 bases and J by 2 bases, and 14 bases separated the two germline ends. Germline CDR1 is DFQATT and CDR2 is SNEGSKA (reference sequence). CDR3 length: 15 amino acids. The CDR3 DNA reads TGCAGTGCTAGGAATACAGGTCGTCCCTACAATGAGCAGTTCTTC. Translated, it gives CSARNTGRPYNEQFF.

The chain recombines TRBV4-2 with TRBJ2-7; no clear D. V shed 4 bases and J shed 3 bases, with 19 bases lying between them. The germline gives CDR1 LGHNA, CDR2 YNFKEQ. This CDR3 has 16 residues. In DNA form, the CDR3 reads TGTGCCAGCAGCCCATACACAGCAGGACGTATCTACGAGCAGTACTTC. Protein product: CASSPYTAGRIYEQYF.

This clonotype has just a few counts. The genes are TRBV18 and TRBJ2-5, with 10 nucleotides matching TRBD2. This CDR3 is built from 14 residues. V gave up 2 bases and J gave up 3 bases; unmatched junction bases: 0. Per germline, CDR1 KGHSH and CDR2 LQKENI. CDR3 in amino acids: CASSPGLAEETQYF. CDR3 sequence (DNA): TGTGCCAGCTCACCAGGACTAGCGGAAGAGACCCAGTACTTC.

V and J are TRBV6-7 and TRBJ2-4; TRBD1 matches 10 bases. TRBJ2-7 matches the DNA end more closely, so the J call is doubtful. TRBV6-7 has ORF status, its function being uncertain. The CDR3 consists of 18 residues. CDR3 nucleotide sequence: TGTGCCAGCAGTTACTCGAAGTTCGGGGACAGGGGATCCTACGAGCAGTACTTC. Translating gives CASSYSKFGDRGSYEQYF.

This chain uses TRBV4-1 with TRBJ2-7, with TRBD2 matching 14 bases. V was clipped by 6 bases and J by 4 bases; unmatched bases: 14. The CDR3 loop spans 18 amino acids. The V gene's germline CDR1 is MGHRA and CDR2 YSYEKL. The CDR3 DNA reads TGCGCCAGCAGTCGAGTACCGGGACTAGCGGGAGAACGGTACGAGCAGTACTTC. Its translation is CASSRVPGLAGERYEQYF.

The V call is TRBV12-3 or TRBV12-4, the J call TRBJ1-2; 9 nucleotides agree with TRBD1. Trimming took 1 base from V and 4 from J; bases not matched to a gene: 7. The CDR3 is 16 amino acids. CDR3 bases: TGTGCCAGCAGTTTAGTCTCGGGACAGGGCCCCTATGGCTACACCTTC. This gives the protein CASSLVSGQGPYGYTF.

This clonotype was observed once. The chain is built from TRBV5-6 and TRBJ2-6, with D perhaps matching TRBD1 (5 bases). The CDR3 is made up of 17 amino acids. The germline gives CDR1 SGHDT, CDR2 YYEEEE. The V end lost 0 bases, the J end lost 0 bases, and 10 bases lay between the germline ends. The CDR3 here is CASSLGLTDSGANVLTF. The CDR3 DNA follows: TGTGCCAGCAGCTTGGGGCTGACAGACTCTGGGGCCAACGTCCTGACTTTC.

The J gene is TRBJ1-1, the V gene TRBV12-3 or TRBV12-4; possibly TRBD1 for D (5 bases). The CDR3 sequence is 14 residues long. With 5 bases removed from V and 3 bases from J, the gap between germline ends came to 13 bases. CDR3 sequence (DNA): TGTGCCAGCAGTGTCCGGACATGGGACACTGAAGCTTTCTTT. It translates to CASSVRTWDTEAFF.

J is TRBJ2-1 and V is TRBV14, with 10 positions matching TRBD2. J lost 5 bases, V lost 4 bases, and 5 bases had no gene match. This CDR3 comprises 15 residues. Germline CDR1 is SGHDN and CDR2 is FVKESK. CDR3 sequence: CASSPGTSDNNEQFF. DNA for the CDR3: TGTGCCAGCAGCCCCGGGACTAGCGACAACAATGAGCAGTTCTTC.

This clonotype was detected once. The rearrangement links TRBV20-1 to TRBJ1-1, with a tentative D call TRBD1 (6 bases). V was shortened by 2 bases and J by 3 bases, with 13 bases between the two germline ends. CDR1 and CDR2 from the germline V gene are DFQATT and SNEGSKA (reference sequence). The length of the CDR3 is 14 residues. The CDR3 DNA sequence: TGCAGTGCTAGAAAGGGACAAACGGACACTGAAGCTTTCTTT. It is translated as CSARKGQTDTEAFF.

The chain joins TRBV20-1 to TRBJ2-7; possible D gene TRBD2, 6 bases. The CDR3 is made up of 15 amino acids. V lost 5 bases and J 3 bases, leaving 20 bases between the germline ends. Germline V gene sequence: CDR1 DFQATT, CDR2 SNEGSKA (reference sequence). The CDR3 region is CSARRGATPSYEQYF. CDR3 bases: TGCAGTGCTCGCCGCGGGGCTACTCCTAGCTACGAGCAGTACTTC.

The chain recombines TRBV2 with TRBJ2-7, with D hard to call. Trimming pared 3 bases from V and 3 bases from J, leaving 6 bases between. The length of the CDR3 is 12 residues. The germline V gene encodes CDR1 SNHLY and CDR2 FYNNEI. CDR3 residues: CASSDLDYEQYF. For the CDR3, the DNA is TGTGCCAGCAGTGATTTGGACTACGAGCAGTACTTC.

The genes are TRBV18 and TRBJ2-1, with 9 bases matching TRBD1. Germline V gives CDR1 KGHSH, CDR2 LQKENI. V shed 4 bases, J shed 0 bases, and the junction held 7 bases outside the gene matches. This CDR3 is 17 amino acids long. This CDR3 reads CASSQSPGQGSYNEQFF. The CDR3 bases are TGTGCCAGCTCACAATCGCCGGGACAGGGCTCCTACAATGAGCAGTTCTTC.

The CDR3 sequence: CATSRLANEQFF. CDR3 nucleotide sequence: TGTGCCACCAGCAGACTAGCTAATGAGCAGTTCTTC. The chain employs TRBV15 and TRBJ2-1; possibly TRBD2 for D (5 bases). This CDR3 has 12 amino acids. The V gene's germline CDR1 is LNHNV and CDR2 YYDKDF (reference sequence). Trimming took 2 bases from V and 7 from J, leaving 6 bases between them.

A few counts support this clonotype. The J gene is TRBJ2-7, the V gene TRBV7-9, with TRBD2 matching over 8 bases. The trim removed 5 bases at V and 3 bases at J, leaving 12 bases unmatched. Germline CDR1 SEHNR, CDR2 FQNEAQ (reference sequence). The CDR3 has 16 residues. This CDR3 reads CASSPKTGTRVYEQYF. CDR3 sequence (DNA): TGTGCCAGCAGCCCTAAAACCGGGACTAGGGTCTACGAGCAGTACTTC.

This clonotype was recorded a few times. The CDR3 sequence: CASSPVTGLGNEQYF. Written as DNA, the CDR3 is TGTGCCAGCTCACCGGTGACAGGGCTTGGAAACGAGCAGTACTTC. V and J are TRBV18 and TRBJ2-7; 7 nucleotides align to TRBD1. The CDR3 spans 15 residues. Germline CDR1 reads KGHSH; CDR2 reads LQKENI. Unmatched junction bases numbered 10, after V lost 3 bases and J lost 5 bases. The full variable domain, in which reference TRBV18 and TRBJ2-7 provide the parts outside the CDR3, is NAGVMQNPRHLVRRRGQEARLRCSPMKGHSHVYWYRQLPEEGLKFMVYLQKENIIDESGMPKERFSAEFPKEGPSILRIQQVVRGDSAAYFCASSPVTGLGNEQYFGPGTRLTVT.

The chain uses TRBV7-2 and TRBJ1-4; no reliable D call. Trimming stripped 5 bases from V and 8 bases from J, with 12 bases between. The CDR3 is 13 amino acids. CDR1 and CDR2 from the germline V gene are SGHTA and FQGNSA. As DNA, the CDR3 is TGTGCCAGCAGCCCCACCTCGAGGGAAAAACTGTTTTTT. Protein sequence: CASSPTSREKLFF. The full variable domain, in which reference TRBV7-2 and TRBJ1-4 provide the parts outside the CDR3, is GAGVSQSPSNKVTEKGKDVELRCDPISGHTALYWYRQSLGQGLEFLIYFQGNSAPDKSGLPSDRFSAERTGGSVSTLTIQRTQQEDSAVYLCASSPTSREKLFFGSGTQLSVL.

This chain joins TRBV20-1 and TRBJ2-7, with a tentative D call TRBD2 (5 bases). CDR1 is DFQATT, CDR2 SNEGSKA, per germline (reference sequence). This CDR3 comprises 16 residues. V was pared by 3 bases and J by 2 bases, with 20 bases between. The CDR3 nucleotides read TGCAGTGCTAGGCGCCCCCAGGACTTGCTGGCCTACGAGCAGTACTTC. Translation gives CSARRPQDLLAYEQYF.